This record looks at one T cell receptor beta chain sequence and its context. The antigen remains undetermined. This sample was included in a study of OX40 agonist ivuxolimab in advanced cancers. Some clones are missing from TCRdb's copy, which holds only in-frame ones; the method was immunoSEQ multiplex PCR. This sample has about 61,000 clones, with around 82% found just once. Germline V lookup: CDR1 LNHDA, CDR2 SQIVND (reference sequence). The CDR3 runs 13 residues. V lost 5 bases to trimming and J lost 4 bases, with 11 bases between them. Regarding the study as a whole: Doses of 0.1 to 3.0 mg/kg were accompanied by clonal expansion of CD4+ and CD8+ blood T cells by week 6.

The sequence was obtained from an adult with an advanced solid tumor such as melanoma, head and neck, liver or kidney cancer. Sequences were derived from CD4+ or CD8+ T cells sorted from blood, sampled in a trial of the OX40 agonist ivuxolimab. V is TRBV19 and J is TRBJ2-5, with a tentative D call TRBD1 (6 bases). Here the CDR3 reads CASSGQGGETQYF. CDR3 DNA: TGTGCCAGTAGTGGACAAGGGGGAGAGACCCAGTACTTC. The variable domain in full, with the rest retrieved from reference TRBV19 and TRBJ2-5, is DGGITQSPKYLFRKEGQNVTLSCEQNLNHDAMYWYRQDPGQGLRLIYYSQIVNDFQKGDIAEGYSVSREKKESFPLTVTSAQKNPTAFYLCASSGQGGETQYFGPGTRLLVL.